One and the same sample provided the 27 T cell receptor beta chains below, sequenced in a study of blood T cell repertoires in COVID-19. The data were produced by immunoSEQ multiplex PCR, yet TCRdb's version contains in-frame clones alone and is incomplete. Of 65,000 to 85,000 clones detected, 83% appear once; the ten largest clones hold roughly 5.6%. The sequenced sample consisted of peripheral blood. The origin of the receptors is a man aged 45-65 years with active COVID-19.

This clone was seen only a few times. The V and J genes are TRBV2 and TRBJ2-5; no firm D call. Trimming left V 7 bases short and J 2 bases short, with 11 bases between. The CDR3 length is 13 residues. Germline CDR1 and CDR2: SNHLY and FYNNEI. The CDR3 region is CASIVSRQETQYF. As DNA, the CDR3 is TGTGCCAGCATCGTTAGTCGTCAAGAGACCCAGTACTTC.

In its sample, this clone was seen a few times. J is TRBJ2-5 and V is TRBV19; 7 bases map to TRBD2. Germline V gene data show CDR1 as LNHDA and CDR2 as SQIVND (reference sequence). The length of the CDR3 is 13 residues. The V and J ends lost 6 bases and 5 bases, in that order; junction bases with no gene match: 6. CDR3 DNA: TGTGCCAGTAGCTCGAGGACTAGTGAGACCCAGTACTTC. Translated, it gives CASSSRTSETQYF. The variable domain in full, completed from reference TRBV19 and TRBJ2-5, reads DGGITQSPKYLFRKEGQNVTLSCEQNLNHDAMYWYRQDPGQGLRLIYYSQIVNDFQKGDIAEGYSVSREKKESFPLTVTSAQKNPTAFYLCASSSRTSETQYFGPGTRLLVL.

The CDR3 is CASSFPGQGRDGYTF. CDR3 nucleotide sequence: TGTGCCAGCAGTTTCCCCGGACAGGGACGGGATGGCTACACCTTC. The J gene is TRBJ1-2, the V gene TRBV27, with TRBD1 matching over 8 bases. The J segment lost 6 bases and the V segment lost 3 bases, leaving 9 bases of the junction unmatched. CDR3 length: 15 residues. The germline V gene encodes CDR1 MNHEY and CDR2 SMNVEV (reference sequence).

This clone was seen only a few times. The V call is TRBV13, the J call TRBJ1-1, with TRBD1 identical over 8 bases. This CDR3 contains 14 residues. The V gene end was trimmed by 6 bases and the J gene end by 6 bases; junction bases not matched to a gene: 9. Germline V gene data show CDR1 as PRHDT and CDR2 as FYEKMQ (reference sequence). The CDR3 sequence is CASRSSGGKAEAFF. CDR3 bases: TGTGCCAGCAGGTCTTCAGGGGGCAAGGCTGAAGCTTTCTTT.

The chain combines TRBV29-1 with TRBJ2-7, with a possible D match to TRBD2 (5 bases). The germline V gene encodes CDR1 SQVTM and CDR2 ANQGSEA. This CDR3 is 13 amino acids long. The V end was cut by 2 bases, the J end by 7 bases, with 15 bases between. DNA of the CDR3: TGCAGCGTTGAACGCGGGCTCTACGGGGAGCAGTACTTC. Protein sequence: CSVERGLYGEQYF.

The chain uses TRBV27 and TRBJ2-4, with D possibly TRBD1 on 6 matching bases. The CDR3 spans 12 residues. V lost 0 bases and J 9 bases, leaving 6 bases between the germline ends. Germline V CDR1 and CDR2: MNHEY, SMNVEV (reference sequence). This CDR3 reads CASSLSQGIQYF. The CDR3 nucleotides read TGTGCCAGCAGTTTATCACAGGGCATTCAGTACTTC.

The J gene is TRBJ1-4, the V gene TRBV4-1; D is perhaps TRBD1 (5 bases). With 5 bases removed from V and 5 bases from J, the gap between germline ends came to 12 bases. The CDR3 extends over 14 amino acids. CDR1 is MGHRA, CDR2 YSYEKL, per germline. The CDR3 is CASSTQVSNEKLFF. The CDR3 coding sequence is TGCGCCAGCAGCACACAGGTCTCAAATGAAAAACTGTTTTTT.

The chain combines TRBV6-5 with TRBJ1-5, with 7 positions matching TRBD1. V lost 8 bases to trimming and J lost 2 bases; unmatched junction nucleotides: 9. From germline, CDR1 is MNHEY and CDR2 SVGAGI. CDR3 size: 15 residues. CDR3 residues: CASSPTGVGNQPQHF. DNA of the CDR3: TGTGCCAGCTCTCCCACAGGGGTCGGCAATCAGCCCCAGCATTTT.

CDR3 sequence (DNA): TGTGCCAGCAGTTTATCGCGGGGGCGGCTGGCGCCAGATACGCAGTATTTT. The encoded protein is CASSLSRGRLAPDTQYF. V usage is TRBV27 and J usage is TRBJ2-3, with D perhaps TRBD2 (7 bases). Germline V gene lookup returns CDR1 MNHEY and CDR2 SMNVEV (reference sequence). CDR3 length: 17 amino acids. V shed 0 bases and J shed 4 bases, with 17 bases lying between them.

The rearrangement links TRBV5-1 to TRBJ2-1, with 7 positions matching TRBD2. There are 14 residues in the CDR3. J lost 7 bases, V lost 7 bases, and 11 bases had no gene match. CDR1 and CDR2 (germline): SGHRS, YFSETQ. In nucleotides, the CDR3 is TGCGCCAGCCAAGGGAGGGCCACCCATAATGAGCAGTTCTTC. It translates to CASQGRATHNEQFF.

The V call is TRBV5-1, the J call TRBJ2-5; TRBD2 is a possible D gene (7 bases). Germline values: CDR1 SGHRS, CDR2 YFSETQ. V lost 0 bases and J 0 bases, leaving 9 bases between the germline ends. CDR3 length: 15 residues. The CDR3 bases are TGCGCCAGCAGCTTGGCCGGGGGGCACCAAGAGACCCAGTACTTC. Protein product: CASSLAGGHQETQYF.

The J gene is TRBJ1-5, the V gene TRBV5-8; weak D call: TRBD1 (6 bases). Trimming removed 5 bases at V and 6 bases at J, with 21 bases between. CDR1 and CDR2 (germline): SGHTS, YDEGEE. The CDR3 extends over 16 amino acids. The CDR3 region is CASSRARGFFGQPQHF. The CDR3 DNA reads as TGTGCCAGCAGTCGAGCGAGGGGGTTTTTCGGTCAGCCCCAGCATTTT.

V and J are TRBV3-1 (or the pseudogene TRBV3-2) and TRBJ1-2, with TRBD1 identical over 7 bases. The CDR3 totals 15 residues. V gave up 0 bases and J gave up 6 bases; unmatched junction bases: 7. Germline CDR1 LGHDT, CDR2 YNNKEL (reference sequence). CDR3 residues: CASSQDLKGANGYTF. The CDR3 nucleotides are TGTGCCAGCAGCCAAGATCTTAAGGGGGCGAATGGCTACACCTTC.

The chain carries TRBV15 and TRBJ2-2; D ambiguous. Germline CDR1 reads LNHNV; CDR2 reads YYDKDF (reference sequence). This CDR3 is 16 amino acids long. V was clipped by 0 bases and J by 4 bases, with 12 bases between them. The CDR3 spells CATSRDSLGSTGELFF. CDR3 sequence (DNA): TGTGCCACCAGCAGAGATTCTTTGGGCAGCACCGGGGAGCTGTTTTTT.

This clone was found a few times. The DNA for the CDR3 is TGCGCCAGCAGCCAAGATCAAGCGGGAGGGCCAGTGACAGATACGCAGTATTTT. Translation gives CASSQDQAGGPVTDTQYF. This chain connects TRBV4-3 to TRBJ2-3; 10 bases agree with TRBD2. Per germline, CDR1 LGHNA and CDR2 YSLEER. Trimming removed 0 bases from V and 3 bases from J; junction bases left unmatched: 9. The length of the CDR3 is 18 residues.

The CDR3 DNA is TGTGCCAGCAGTGCGACTCGAGAGCCCACAGATACGCAGTATTTT. Residues: CASSATREPTDTQYF. The rearrangement joins TRBV7-9 to TRBJ2-3; D is unclear. Germline-derived CDR1 and CDR2 are SEHNR and FQNEAQ (reference sequence). The CDR3 has 15 amino acids. The V end lost 6 bases, the J end lost 2 bases, and 15 bases lay between the germline ends.

The chain is built from TRBV5-1 and TRBJ1-2; D unclear. The CDR3 loop spans 14 amino acids. Germline lookup yields CDR1 SGHRS and CDR2 YFSETQ. Trimming pared 0 bases from V and 8 bases from J, leaving 14 bases between. CDR3 sequence (DNA): TGCGCCAGCAGCTTGGATCCGGGAATGGACGGCTACACCTTC. Translated: CASSLDPGMDGYTF.

The V call is TRBV19, the J call TRBJ1-1; D is ambiguous. The length of the CDR3 is 13 residues. Germline lookup yields CDR1 LNHDA and CDR2 SQIVND (reference sequence). Trimming removed 6 bases at V and 0 bases at J, with 8 bases between. CDR3 in amino acids: CASRNILNTEAFF. CDR3 in DNA: TGTGCCAGTAGGAACATTCTGAACACTGAAGCTTTCTTT.

The V gene is TRBV5-1, the J gene TRBJ1-4; D unresolved. Trimming pared 0 bases from V and 2 bases from J, leaving 8 bases between. Germline CDR1 reads SGHRS; CDR2 reads YFSETQ. The CDR3 is 15 residues long. The CDR3 DNA sequence: TGCGCCAGCAGCTTGGGGCCACAGACTAATGAAAAACTGTTTTTT. Encoded protein: CASSLGPQTNEKLFF.

The chain has TRBV11-2 and TRBJ2-7; D perhaps matches TRBD1 (5 bases). This CDR3 region has 14 residues. Germline V gene sequence: CDR1 SGHAT, CDR2 FQNNGV. Deletions cut 0 bases from V and 5 bases from J, with 11 bases between. This chain's CDR3 is CASSLDVQGHEQYF. The CDR3 coding sequence is TGTGCCAGCAGCTTAGATGTCCAGGGCCACGAGCAGTACTTC. Complete variable domain (other parts from reference TRBV11-2 and TRBJ2-7): EAGVAQSPRYKIIEKRQSVAFWCNPISGHATLYWYQQILGQGPKLLIQFQNNGVVDDSQLPKDRFSAERLKGVDSTLKIQPAKLEDSAVYLCASSLDVQGHEQYFGPGTRLTVT.

In this sample, this clone turned up once. The genes are TRBV2 and TRBJ2-3; weak D call: TRBD2 (6 bases). Germline V CDR1 and CDR2: SNHLY, FYNNEI. There are 13 residues in the CDR3. V was trimmed by 7 bases and J by 2 bases, leaving 10 bases between them. The CDR3 region has the DNA TGTGCCAGCAACGGGGGTCTCACAGATACGCAGTATTTT. Translation gives CASNGGLTDTQYF.

This chain uses TRBV7-2 with TRBJ2-3; TRBD1 might be the D (5 bases). This CDR3 region has 14 residues. Germline loops: CDR1 SGHTA, CDR2 FQGNSA. Trimming left V 3 bases short and J 4 bases short, with 11 bases between. CDR3 residues: CASSFVGAADTQYF. The CDR3, as DNA: TGTGCCAGCAGCTTCGTAGGGGCCGCAGATACGCAGTATTTT.

The chain joins TRBV28 to TRBJ1-5; perhaps TRBD1 as D (5 bases). V was cut by 8 bases and J by 8 bases, with 22 bases left in between. The CDR3 spans 15 residues. Germline V gene sequence: CDR1 MDHEN, CDR2 SYDVKM. Here the CDR3 reads CASSTSRVYREPQHF. For the CDR3, the DNA is TGTGCCAGCTCAACCAGCAGGGTTTATCGGGAGCCCCAGCATTTT.

Only a few counts were recorded for this clone. V and J are TRBV7-2 and TRBJ2-7; 8 bases are shared with TRBD2. Germline V gene lookup returns CDR1 SGHTA and CDR2 FQGNSA. CDR3 length: 16 amino acids. Trimming took 2 bases from V and 7 from J; bases not matched to a gene: 13. CDR3 in amino acids: CASSLQGPGGPGEQYF. CDR3 DNA: TGTGCCAGCAGCTTACAAGGTCCGGGAGGGCCGGGGGAGCAGTACTTC. The full variable domain, completed using reference TRBV7-2 and TRBJ2-7, is GAGVSQSPSNKVTEKGKDVELRCDPISGHTALYWYRQSLGQGLEFLIYFQGNSAPDKSGLPSDRFSAERTGGSVSTLTIQRTQQEDSAVYLCASSLQGPGGPGEQYFGPGTRLTVT.

J is TRBJ1-4 and V is TRBV25-1; 7 bases match TRBD1. In germline, CDR1 is MGHDK, CDR2 SYGVNS. The ends lost 8 bases at V and 8 bases at J; junction bases unmatched: 14. The CDR3 length is 15 residues. CDR3 amino acids: CASAPATGRFEKLFF. In DNA, the CDR3 is TGTGCCAGCGCCCCGGCGACAGGGAGGTTCGAAAAACTGTTTTTT.

The V and J genes are TRBV19 and TRBJ1-1, with TRBD1 matching 7 bases. The germline V gene has CDR1 LNHDA and CDR2 SQIVND (reference sequence). Trimming at V came to 3 bases and at J to 7 bases, leaving 8 bases not matched to a gene. This CDR3 contains 14 residues. Here the CDR3 DNA reads TGTGCCAGTAGTATCGGGGCCGGGACAGTTGAAGCTTTCTTT. This sequence encodes CASSIGAGTVEAFF.

This clone qualifies as medium-sized. This chain links TRBV9 with TRBJ2-2; D possibly corresponds to TRBD2 (5 bases). Germline V gene sequence: CDR1 SGDLS, CDR2 YYNGEE. V gave up 0 bases and J gave up 4 bases, with 10 bases separating them. The CDR3 totals 15 residues. CDR3: CASSVGVEVTGELFF. The CDR3 DNA is TGTGCCAGCAGCGTAGGGGTGGAGGTCACCGGGGAGCTGTTTTTT.